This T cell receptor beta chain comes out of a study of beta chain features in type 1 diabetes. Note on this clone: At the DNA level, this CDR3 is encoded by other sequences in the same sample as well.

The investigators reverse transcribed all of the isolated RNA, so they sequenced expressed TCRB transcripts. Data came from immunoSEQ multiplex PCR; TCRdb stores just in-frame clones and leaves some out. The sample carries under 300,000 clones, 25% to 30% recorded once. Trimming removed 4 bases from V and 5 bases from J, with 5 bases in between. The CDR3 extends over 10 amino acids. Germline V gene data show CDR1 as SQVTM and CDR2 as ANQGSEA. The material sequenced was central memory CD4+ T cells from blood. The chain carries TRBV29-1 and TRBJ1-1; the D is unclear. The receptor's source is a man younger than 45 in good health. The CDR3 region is CSVGGTEAFF. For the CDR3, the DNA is TGCAGCGTTGGAGGAACTGAAGCTTTCTTT.